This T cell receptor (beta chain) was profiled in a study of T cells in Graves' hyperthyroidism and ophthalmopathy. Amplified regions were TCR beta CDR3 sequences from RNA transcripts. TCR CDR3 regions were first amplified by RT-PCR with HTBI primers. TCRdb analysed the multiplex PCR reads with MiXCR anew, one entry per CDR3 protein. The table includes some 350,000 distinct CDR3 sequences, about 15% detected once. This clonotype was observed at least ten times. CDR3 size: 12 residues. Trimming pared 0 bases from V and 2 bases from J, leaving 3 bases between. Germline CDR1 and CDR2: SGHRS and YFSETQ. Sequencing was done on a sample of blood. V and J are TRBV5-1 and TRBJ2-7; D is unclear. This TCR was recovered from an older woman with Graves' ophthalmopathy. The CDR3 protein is CASSLEPYEQYF. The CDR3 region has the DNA TGCGCCAGCAGCTTGGAGCCCTACGAGCAGTACTTC.